This T cell receptor beta chain was recorded in a study of blood T cell repertoires in COVID-19. Per the original methods: Nucleated cell counts were estimated from reference gene primer amplification. The repertoire was sequenced with immunoSEQ multiplex PCR; TCRdb's copy has only in-frame clones and lacks some. V and J calls and clone size come straight from that table; D and trimming were deduced from the DNA. The sample has just over 300,000 clones, roughly nine tenths seen once. The CDR3 has 13 residues. CDR1 GTSNPN and CDR2 SVGIG come from the germline V gene (reference sequence). Trimming removed 1 base from V and 7 bases from J, with 11 bases in between. Enrolment of Seattle patients took place during active infection, and they were followed longitudinally.

The specimen was peripheral blood. The sequence was obtained from a woman aged 30 to 39 with COVID-19, enrolled during active disease. The gene calls are TRBV30 and TRBJ1-5; no clear D. CDR3 sequence reads: CAWSDSGRQPQHF. CDR3 bases: TGTGCCTGGAGTGATTCCGGGAGGCAGCCCCAGCATTTT.